This T cell receptor (beta chain) appears in the sequencing data of a study of T cell repertoires in cytomegalovirus infection. Findings of the study overall: The ex vivo response was dominated by HLA-C-restricted CMV-specific TCR beta clonotypes. Cumulative public TCR beta family frequency identified carriers of CMV plus the relevant HLA.

A word on this clonotype: Its target is unknown.

The CDR3 has 15 residues. Trimming removed 6 bases from V and 3 bases from J, with 17 bases in between. TCRdb used MiXCR to reprocess the reads, holding one entry per CDR3 protein. The sample consists of around 770,000 distinct CDR3 sequences, 25% to 30% of them appearing once. The sample here was cultured CD8+ T cells from PBMCs, taken from culture after CMV antigen stimulation. The receptor's source is a human donor in good health (CMV status not recorded). Some clones in this sample may be carry-over from other donors' samples. The chain couples TRBV12-3 or TRBV12-4 to TRBJ1-2, with D uncertain. The CDR3 DNA is TGTGCCAGCAGCCGGGCGGAGGAGGGCTACTATGGCTACACCTTC. Translating it yields CASSRAEEGYYGYTF.